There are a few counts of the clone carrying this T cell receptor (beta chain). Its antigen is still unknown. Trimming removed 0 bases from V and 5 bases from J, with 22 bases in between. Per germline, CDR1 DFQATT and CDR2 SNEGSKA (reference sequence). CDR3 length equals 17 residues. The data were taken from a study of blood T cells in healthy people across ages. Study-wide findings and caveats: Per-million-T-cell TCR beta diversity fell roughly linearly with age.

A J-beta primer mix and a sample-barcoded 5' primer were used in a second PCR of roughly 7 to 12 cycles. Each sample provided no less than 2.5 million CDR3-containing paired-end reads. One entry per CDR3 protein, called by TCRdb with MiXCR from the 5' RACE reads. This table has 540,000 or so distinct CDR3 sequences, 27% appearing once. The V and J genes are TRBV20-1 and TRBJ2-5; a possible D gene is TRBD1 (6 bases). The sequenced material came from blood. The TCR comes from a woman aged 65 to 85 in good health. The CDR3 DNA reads TGCAGTGCTAGAGATGGGGGAAAACAGGGTTTGGTGGAGACCCAGTACTTC. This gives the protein CSARDGGKQGLVETQYF.